The text below deals with one T cell receptor (beta chain). This clonotype was seen a handful of times. There is no known antigen for this receptor. No much larger clone is present one base from it, and per-base qualities are unavailable. V drops 7 bases and J drops 10 bases, leaving 19 bases in between. Measured from the cysteine to the phenylalanine, the CDR3 is 13 residues long. Only the CDR3 part of the read is kept: 39 bases, read in frame from the first base. To demonstrate the VDJtools post-analysis software, TCR beta repertoires were profiled from the peripheral blood of 10 to 15 young patients with multiple sclerosis. Multiple sclerosis patients were children and adolescents aged about 6 to 15 years. Libraries were built with PCR. The sample was run on an Illumina HiSeq 2500. Unique molecular identifiers were incorporated into TCR beta cDNA libraries to reduce PCR and sequencing biases. Every 1 to 10 million input T cells yielded around 500,000 cDNA molecules, meaning each molecule approximated one T cell. The patient libraries were prepared and sequenced with the same protocol used for the earlier healthy control dataset. Samples belonging to the same batch were prepared together, multiplexed and sequenced on a shared HiSeq lane. As for how the authors treated the data: Raw barcoded reads were processed with MIGEC, discarding single-read molecular identifier groups before consensus assembly and CDR3 extraction. Clonotype tables were post-analysed with VDJtools, normalizing diversity by down-sampling all datasets to the smallest sample size. Repertoire overlap clustering matched CDR3 amino acid but not nucleotide sequences to correct batch-related cross-sample contamination. Starting from the raw public reads, TCRdb applied fastp trimming at Q25, assembled clones with MiXCR and retained in-frame beta chains. All rows with the same CDR3 protein become a single entry with the most common DNA and genes. None of the V and J calls come from the authors' own analysis; TCRdb made them. This sample lists about 500,000 distinct CDR3 sequences; approximately 45% were detected once. The top ten hold about 12% of the sample.

The entry originates in a study of post-analysis software for immune sequencing data (dated by TCRdb to between 2014 and 2017). With regard to the full study: The recorded disease courses included relapsing-remitting, secondary progressive and progressive-relapsing multiple sclerosis, and some patients had no subtype annotation. The multiple sclerosis patient repertoires were compared with 11 previously published healthy control repertoires from donors aged 6 to 25 years. A subset of samples was prepared in parallel using single-end sample barcoding, then pooled and co-amplified after Illumina adapter ligation.

Results and caveats for the whole study, not just this receptor: The control group was slightly older than the multiple sclerosis patient group. Significantly lower normalized Chao1 diversity was found in multiple sclerosis patients than in controls, suggesting substantial peripheral T-cell clonal expansion. Patients showed significantly higher frequencies than controls for roughly five TRBV segments, among them TRBV5-6, TRBV5-1 and TRBV20-1. When samples were clustered directly using the F measure, samples prepared in the same batch co-clustered strongly, which prompted a batch-effect correction.

Specimen: blood. The V and J genes are TRBV12-3 or TRBV12-4 and TRBJ1-1, with an unclear D gene assignment. The receptor was derived from a girl between 5 and 17 years old with multiple sclerosis. The CDR3 is CASTRREGLVAFF. The nucleotide sequence is given as TGTGCCAGCACCCGTCGGGAAGGGCTAGTAGCTTTCTTT.